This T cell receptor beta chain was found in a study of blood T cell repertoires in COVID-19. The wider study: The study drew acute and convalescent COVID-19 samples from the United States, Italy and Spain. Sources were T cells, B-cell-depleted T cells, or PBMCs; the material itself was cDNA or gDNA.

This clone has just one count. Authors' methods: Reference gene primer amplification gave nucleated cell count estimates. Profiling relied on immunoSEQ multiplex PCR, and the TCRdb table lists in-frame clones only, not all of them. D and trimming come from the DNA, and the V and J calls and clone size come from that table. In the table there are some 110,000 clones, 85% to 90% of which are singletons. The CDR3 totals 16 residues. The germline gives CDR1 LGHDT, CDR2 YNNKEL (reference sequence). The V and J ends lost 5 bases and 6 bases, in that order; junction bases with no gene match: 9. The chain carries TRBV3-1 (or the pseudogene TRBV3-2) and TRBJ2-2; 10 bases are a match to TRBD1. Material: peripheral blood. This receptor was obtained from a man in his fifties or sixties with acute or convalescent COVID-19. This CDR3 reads CASSWDRGDRAGELFF. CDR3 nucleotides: TGTGCCAGCAGCTGGGACAGGGGTGACAGAGCCGGGGAGCTGTTTTTT.